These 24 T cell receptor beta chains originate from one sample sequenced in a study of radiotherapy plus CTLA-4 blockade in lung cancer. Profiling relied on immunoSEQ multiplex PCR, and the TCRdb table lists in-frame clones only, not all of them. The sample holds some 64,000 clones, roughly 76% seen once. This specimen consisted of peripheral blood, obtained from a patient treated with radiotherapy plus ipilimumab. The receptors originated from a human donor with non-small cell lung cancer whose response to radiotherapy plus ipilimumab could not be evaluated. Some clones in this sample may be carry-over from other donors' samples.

CDR3 region: CASSPTSWETQYF. The CDR3 nucleotides read TGTGCCAGCAGTCCGACTAGCTGGGAGACCCAGTACTTC. V usage is TRBV6-5 and J usage is TRBJ2-5; 7 bases are a match to TRBD2. Losses at the gene ends were 5 bases for V and 5 bases for J; bases not matched to a gene: 5. Germline values: CDR1 MNHEY, CDR2 SVGAGI. The CDR3 extends over 13 amino acids.

In nucleotides, the CDR3 is TGTGCCAGCAGCCCCCGCGCAACTGGACAGGGGGGCGACTATGGCTACACCTTC. This sequence encodes CASSPRATGQGGDYGYTF. The chain carries TRBV9 and TRBJ1-2; 10 positions match TRBD1. Germline CDR1 reads SGDLS; CDR2 reads YYNGEE. This CDR3 is 18 amino acids long. V lost 4 bases to trimming and J lost 3 bases; unmatched junction nucleotides: 15.

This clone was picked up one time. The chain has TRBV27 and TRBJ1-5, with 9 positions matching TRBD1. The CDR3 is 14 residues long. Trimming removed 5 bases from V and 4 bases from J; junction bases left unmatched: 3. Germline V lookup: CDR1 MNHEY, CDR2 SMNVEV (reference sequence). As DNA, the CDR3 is TGTGCCAGCAGTCCTGGACAGGGGAATCAGCCCCAGCATTTT. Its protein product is CASSPGQGNQPQHF.

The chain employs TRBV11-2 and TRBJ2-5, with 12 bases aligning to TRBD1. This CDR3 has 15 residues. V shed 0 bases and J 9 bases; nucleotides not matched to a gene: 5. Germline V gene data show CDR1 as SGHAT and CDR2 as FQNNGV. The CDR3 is CASSLEGTGGAAQYF. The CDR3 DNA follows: TGTGCCAGCAGCTTAGAGGGGACAGGGGGCGCGGCCCAGTACTTC. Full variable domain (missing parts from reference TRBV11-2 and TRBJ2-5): EAGVAQSPRYKIIEKRQSVAFWCNPISGHATLYWYQQILGQGPKLLIQFQNNGVVDDSQLPKDRFSAERLKGVDSTLKIQPAKLEDSAVYLCASSLEGTGGAAQYFGPGTRLLVL.

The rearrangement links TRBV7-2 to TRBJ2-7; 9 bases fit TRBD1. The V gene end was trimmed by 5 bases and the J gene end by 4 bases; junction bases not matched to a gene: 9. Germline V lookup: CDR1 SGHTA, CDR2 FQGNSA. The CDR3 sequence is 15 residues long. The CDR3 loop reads CASSLSPGQGYEQYF. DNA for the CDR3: TGTGCCAGCAGCCTCTCACCGGGACAGGGTTACGAGCAGTACTTC.

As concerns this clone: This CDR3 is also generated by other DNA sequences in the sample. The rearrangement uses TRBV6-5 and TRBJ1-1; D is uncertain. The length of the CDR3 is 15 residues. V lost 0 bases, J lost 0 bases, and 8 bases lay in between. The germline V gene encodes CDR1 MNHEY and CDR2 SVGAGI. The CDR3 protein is CASSYSGTLNTEAFF. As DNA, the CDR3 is TGTGCCAGCAGTTACTCGGGCACCCTGAACACTGAAGCTTTCTTT.

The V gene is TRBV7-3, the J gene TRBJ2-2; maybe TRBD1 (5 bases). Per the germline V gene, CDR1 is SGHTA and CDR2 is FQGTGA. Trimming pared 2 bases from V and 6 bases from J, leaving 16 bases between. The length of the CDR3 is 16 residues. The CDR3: CASSLRQLGDAGELFF. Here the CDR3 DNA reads TGTGCCAGCAGCTTACGACAGCTGGGTGATGCCGGGGAGCTGTTTTTT. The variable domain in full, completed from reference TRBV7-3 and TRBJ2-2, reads GAGVSQTPSNKVTEKGKYVELRCDPISGHTALYWYRQSLGQGPEFLIYFQGTGAADDSGLPNDRFFAVRPEGSVSTLKIQRTERGDSAVYLCASSLRQLGDAGELFFGEGSRLTVL.

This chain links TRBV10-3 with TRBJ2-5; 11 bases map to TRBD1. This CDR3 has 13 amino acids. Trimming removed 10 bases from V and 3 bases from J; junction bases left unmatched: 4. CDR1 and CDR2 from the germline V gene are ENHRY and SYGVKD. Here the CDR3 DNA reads TGTGCCACTCGGGACAGGGGGGAAGAGACCCAGTACTTC. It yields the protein CATRDRGEETQYF.

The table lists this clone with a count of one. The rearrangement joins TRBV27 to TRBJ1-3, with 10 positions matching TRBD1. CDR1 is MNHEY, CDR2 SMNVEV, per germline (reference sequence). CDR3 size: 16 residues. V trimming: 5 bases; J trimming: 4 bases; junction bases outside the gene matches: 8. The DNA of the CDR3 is TGTGCCAGCAGTCCGTACGGGACAGGGGTAGGAAACACCATATATTTT. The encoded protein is CASSPYGTGVGNTIYF.

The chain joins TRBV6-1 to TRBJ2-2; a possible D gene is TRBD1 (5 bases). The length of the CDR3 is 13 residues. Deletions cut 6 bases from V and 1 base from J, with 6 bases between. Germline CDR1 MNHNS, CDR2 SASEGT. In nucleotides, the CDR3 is TGTGCCAGCAGGGGGCTGAACACCGGGGAGCTGTTTTTT. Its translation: CASRGLNTGELFF.

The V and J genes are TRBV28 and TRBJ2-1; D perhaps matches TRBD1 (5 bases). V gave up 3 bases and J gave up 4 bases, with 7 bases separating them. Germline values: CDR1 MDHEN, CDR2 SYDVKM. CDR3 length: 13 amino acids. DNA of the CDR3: TGTGCCAGCAGTTTGGCAGGGTACAATGAGCAGTTCTTC. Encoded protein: CASSLAGYNEQFF.

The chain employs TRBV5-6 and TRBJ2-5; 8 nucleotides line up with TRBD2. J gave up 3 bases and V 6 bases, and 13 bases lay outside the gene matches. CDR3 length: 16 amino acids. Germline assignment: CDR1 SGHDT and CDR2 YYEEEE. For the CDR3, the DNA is TGTGCCAGCAACTCCGCTTGGAGGCGGGGGGAAGAGACCCAGTACTTC. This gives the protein CASNSAWRRGEETQYF.

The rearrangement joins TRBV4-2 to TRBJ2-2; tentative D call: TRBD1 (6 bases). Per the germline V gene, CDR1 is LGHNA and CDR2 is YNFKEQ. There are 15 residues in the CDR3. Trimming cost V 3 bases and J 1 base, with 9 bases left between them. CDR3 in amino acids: CASSQQDRNTGELFF. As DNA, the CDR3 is TGTGCCAGCAGCCAGCAGGACAGGAACACCGGGGAGCTGTTTTTT.

For the CDR3, the DNA is TGTGCCAGCAGCCCCGGTCCCCGCCCTAACTATGGCTACACCTTC. This codes for CASSPGPRPNYGYTF. V and J are TRBV14 and TRBJ1-2; the D is unclear. Trimming took off 4 bases at V and 0 bases at J, with 12 bases between the two ends. Germline CDR1 reads SGHDN; CDR2 reads FVKESK. CDR3 length: 15 amino acids.

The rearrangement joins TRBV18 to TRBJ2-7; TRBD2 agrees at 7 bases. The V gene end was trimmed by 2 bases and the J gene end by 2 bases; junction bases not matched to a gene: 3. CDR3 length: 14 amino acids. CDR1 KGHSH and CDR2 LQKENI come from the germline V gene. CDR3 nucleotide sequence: TGTGCCAGCTCACCAGCGGGACTAACCTACGAGCAGTACTTC. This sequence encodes CASSPAGLTYEQYF.

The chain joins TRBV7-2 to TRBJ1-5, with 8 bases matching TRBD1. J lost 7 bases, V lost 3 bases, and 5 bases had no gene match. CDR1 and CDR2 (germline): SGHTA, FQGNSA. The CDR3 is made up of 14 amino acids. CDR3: CASSFGQGGQPQHF. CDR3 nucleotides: TGTGCCAGCAGCTTCGGACAGGGAGGACAGCCCCAGCATTTT. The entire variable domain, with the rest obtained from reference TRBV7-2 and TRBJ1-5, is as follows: GAGVSQSPSNKVTEKGKDVELRCDPISGHTALYWYRQSLGQGLEFLIYFQGNSAPDKSGLPSDRFSAERTGGSVSTLTIQRTQQEDSAVYLCASSFGQGGQPQHFGDGTRLSIL.

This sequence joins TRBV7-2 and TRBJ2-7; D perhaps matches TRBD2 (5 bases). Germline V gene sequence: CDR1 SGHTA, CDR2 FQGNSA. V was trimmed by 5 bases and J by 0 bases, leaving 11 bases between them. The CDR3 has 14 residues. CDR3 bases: TGTGCCAGCAGCGAACTAGGAAGCTCCTACGAGCAGTACTTC. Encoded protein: CASSELGSSYEQYF.

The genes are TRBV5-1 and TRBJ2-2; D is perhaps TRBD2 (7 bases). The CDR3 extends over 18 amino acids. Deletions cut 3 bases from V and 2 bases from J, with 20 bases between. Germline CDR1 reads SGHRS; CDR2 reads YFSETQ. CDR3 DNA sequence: TGCGCCAGCAGCTGGCTTGGCGGGGGCCCACTAAACACCGGGGAGCTGTTTTTT. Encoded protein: CASSWLGGGPLNTGELFF.

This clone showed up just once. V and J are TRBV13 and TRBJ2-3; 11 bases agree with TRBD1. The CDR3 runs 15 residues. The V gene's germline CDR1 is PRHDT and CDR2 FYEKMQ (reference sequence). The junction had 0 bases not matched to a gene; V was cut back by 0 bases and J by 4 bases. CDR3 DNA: TGTGCCAGCAGCTTAGGGGGACAGGGGGCAGATACGCAGTATTTT. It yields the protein CASSLGGQGADTQYF. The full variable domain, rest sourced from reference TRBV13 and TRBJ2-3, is AAGVIQSPRHLIKEKRETATLKCYPIPRHDTVYWYQQGPGQDPQFLISFYEKMQSDKGSIPDRFSAQQFSDYHSELNMSSLELGDSALYFCASSLGGQGADTQYFGPGTRLTVL.

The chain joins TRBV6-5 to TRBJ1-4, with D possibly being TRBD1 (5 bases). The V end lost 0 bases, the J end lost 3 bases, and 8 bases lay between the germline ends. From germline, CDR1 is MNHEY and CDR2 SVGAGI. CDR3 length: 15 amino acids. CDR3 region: CASSYSGQSNEKLFF. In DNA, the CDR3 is TGTGCCAGCAGTTACTCGGGGCAGTCTAATGAAAAACTGTTTTTT.

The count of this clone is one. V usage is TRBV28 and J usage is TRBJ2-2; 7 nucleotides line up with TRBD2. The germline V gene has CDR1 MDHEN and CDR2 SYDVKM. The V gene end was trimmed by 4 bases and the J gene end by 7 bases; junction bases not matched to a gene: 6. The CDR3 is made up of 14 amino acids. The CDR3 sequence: CASSYQGGVGELFF. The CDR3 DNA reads TGTGCCAGCAGTTATCAGGGAGGGGTCGGGGAGCTGTTTTTT.

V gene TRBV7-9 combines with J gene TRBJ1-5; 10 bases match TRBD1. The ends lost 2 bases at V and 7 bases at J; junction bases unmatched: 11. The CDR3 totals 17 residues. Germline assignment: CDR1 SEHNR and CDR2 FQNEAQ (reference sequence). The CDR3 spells CASSLYKTGGARQPQHF. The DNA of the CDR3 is TGTGCCAGCAGCTTATACAAGACAGGGGGCGCGAGGCAGCCCCAGCATTTT. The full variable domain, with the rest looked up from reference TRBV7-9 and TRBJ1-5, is DTGVSQNPRHKITKRGQNVTFRCDPISEHNRLYWYRQTLGQGPEFLTYFQNEAQLEKSRLLSDRFSAERPKGSFSTLEIQRTEQGDSAMYLCASSLYKTGGARQPQHFGDGTRLSIL.

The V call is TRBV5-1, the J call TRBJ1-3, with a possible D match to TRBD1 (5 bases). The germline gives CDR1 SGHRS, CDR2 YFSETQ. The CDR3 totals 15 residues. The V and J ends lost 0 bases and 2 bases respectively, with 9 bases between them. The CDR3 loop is CASSLEGVPGNTIYF. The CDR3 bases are TGCGCCAGCAGCTTGGAAGGGGTACCTGGAAACACCATATATTTT.

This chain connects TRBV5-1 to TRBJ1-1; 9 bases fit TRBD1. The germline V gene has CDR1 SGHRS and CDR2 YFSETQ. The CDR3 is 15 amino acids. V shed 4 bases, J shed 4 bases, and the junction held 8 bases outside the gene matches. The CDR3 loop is CASSQQGALGTEAFF. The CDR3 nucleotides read TGCGCCAGCAGCCAACAGGGGGCGCTGGGCACTGAAGCTTTCTTT. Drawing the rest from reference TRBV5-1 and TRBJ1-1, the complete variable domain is KAGVTQTPRYLIKTRGQQVTLSCSPISGHRSVSWYQQTPGQGLQFLFEYFSETQRNKGNFPGRFSGRQFSNSRSEMNVSTLELGDSALYLCASSQQGALGTEAFFGQGTRLTVV.